This TCR beta chain was sequenced in a study of OX40 agonist ivuxolimab in advanced cancers. Study-wide points: At doses 0.1 to 3.0 mg/kg, CD4+ and CD8+ clones expanded. Expanded clones were, on average, more numerous in CD8+ T cells than in CD4+.

The CDR3 runs 13 residues. Germline CDR1 is MDHEN and CDR2 is SYDVKM. Between the trimmed V and J ends, which lost 7 bases and 2 bases, there was a span of 12 bases. The repertoire was sequenced with immunoSEQ multiplex PCR; TCRdb's copy has only in-frame clones and lacks some. The sample carries about 54,000 clones, around 80% recorded once. Systemic immunosuppression or autoimmune disease history was grounds to exclude patients. Turning to this clone: What it binds is unknown.

The receptor's source is an adult with an advanced solid tumor such as melanoma, head and neck, liver or kidney cancer. The input for sequencing was CD4+ or CD8+ T cells sorted from blood, taken in a trial of the OX40 agonist ivuxolimab. The chain links TRBV28 to TRBJ2-7; D is unclear. For the CDR3, the DNA is TGTGCCAGCACCCGGACGGTAGCCTACGAGCAGTACTTC. Translating gives CASTRTVAYEQYF.